This paragraph reports one T cell receptor (beta chain). This entry belongs to a study of blood T cell repertoires in COVID-19. Turning to the study itself: Sites across the United States, Italy and Spain contributed samples from acute and convalescent COVID-19. Sources were T cells, B-cell-depleted T cells, or PBMCs; the material itself was cDNA or gDNA.

In the study's own analysis: How many nucleated cells were present was estimated from reference gene primer amplification. Sequenced by immunoSEQ multiplex PCR; TCRdb stores in-frame clones only, minus some. V, J and clone size are taken as reported in that table, and D and trimming were inferred from the DNA itself. The data hold around 86,000 clones, with about nine tenths observed a single time. Input material: peripheral blood. This clonotype was sampled from a woman of 80 years or more with acute or convalescent COVID-19.

CDR3: CASSPGRDEQFF. The CDR3 bases are TGTGCCAGCTCGCCGGGTCGCGATGAGCAGTTCTTC. The chain combines TRBV2 with TRBJ2-1; D not certain. CDR1 is SNHLY and CDR2 is FYNNEI in the germline V gene. The ends were cut back, 8 bases at V and 8 bases at J, with 13 bases in the middle. The CDR3 covers 12 residues.